These 24 T cell receptor beta chains came from one sample sequenced in a study of blood T cell repertoires in COVID-19. Data came from immunoSEQ multiplex PCR; TCRdb stores just in-frame clones and leaves some out. The table has about 15,000 clones, 80% seen once. Material for sequencing was peripheral blood. The receptors originated from a human donor in a cohort sampled during active COVID-19.

This clone was counted a single time. The chain is built from TRBV6-1 and TRBJ1-2, with D possibly matching TRBD1 (5 bases). The CDR3 spans 15 residues. V dropped 0 bases and J dropped 6 bases, with 14 bases sitting between them. Germline CDR1 is MNHNS and CDR2 is SASEGT. CDR3 amino acids: CASSEAGQGYDGYTF. CDR3 DNA: TGTGCCAGCAGTGAAGCTGGGCAGGGTTACGATGGCTACACCTTC.

The chain combines TRBV19 with TRBJ2-7; 7 nucleotides line up with TRBD1. Germline CDR1 is LNHDA and CDR2 is SQIVND (reference sequence). This CDR3 is 14 amino acids long. The junction had 7 bases not matched to a gene; V was cut back by 5 bases and J by 3 bases. The CDR3 spells CASSYGQAGYEQYF. DNA for the CDR3: TGTGCCAGTAGTTACGGACAGGCAGGCTACGAGCAGTACTTC.

The chain is built from TRBV29-1 and TRBJ1-1; tentatively, D is TRBD1 (5 bases). The CDR3 runs to 14 residues. CDR1 and CDR2 (germline): SQVTM, ANQGSEA. V was cut by 8 bases and J by 0 bases, with 16 bases left in between. DNA for the CDR3: TGCAGCACTGGGGGGGTTCGGATGAACACTGAAGCTTTCTTT. Its translation: CSTGGVRMNTEAFF. Drawing the rest from reference TRBV29-1 and TRBJ1-1, the complete variable domain is SAVISQKPSRDICQRGTSLTIQCQVDSQVTMMFWYRQQPGQSLTLIATANQGSEATYESGFVIDKFPISRPNLTFSTLTVSNMSPEDSSIYLCSTGGVRMNTEAFFGQGTRLTVV.

V usage is TRBV29-1 and J usage is TRBJ1-2, with 10 bases identical to TRBD1. The CDR3 has 13 residues. CDR1 and CDR2 (germline): SQVTM, ANQGSEA. J lost 8 bases, V lost 7 bases, and 10 bases had no gene match. In DNA form, the CDR3 reads TGCAGCGCCTTCGGGACAGGGGTCCTGGGCTACACCTTC. The encoded protein is CSAFGTGVLGYTF.

The chain uses TRBV5-1 and TRBJ1-4, with 7 nucleotides matching TRBD1. V dropped 4 bases and J dropped 8; count of bases not matched to a gene: 14. The germline V gene has CDR1 SGHRS and CDR2 YFSETQ. The CDR3 is 16 residues long. CDR3 coding DNA: TGCGCCAGCAGCGGGACAGCGTTAAGGAAAGGGGAAAAACTGTTTTTT. Protein sequence: CASSGTALRKGEKLFF.

The chain uses TRBV18 and TRBJ1-2; 10 bases fit TRBD1. The junction had 6 bases not matched to a gene; V was cut back by 3 bases and J by 5 bases. CDR3 length: 15 residues. The V gene's germline CDR1 is KGHSH and CDR2 LQKENI. CDR3 sequence: CASSPGTGVSYGYTF. For the CDR3, the DNA is TGTGCCAGCTCACCCGGGACAGGGGTCTCTTATGGCTACACCTTC.

This rearrangement joins TRBV9 to TRBJ1-2; D is possibly TRBD1 (6 bases). The germline gives CDR1 SGDLS, CDR2 YYNGEE. The V gene lost 2 bases and the J gene lost 4 bases, with 15 bases spanning the gap. This CDR3 region has 15 residues. CDR3: CASSVDGGAGYGYTF. Written as DNA, the CDR3 is TGTGCCAGCAGCGTTGATGGGGGCGCTGGCTATGGCTACACCTTC.

The J gene is TRBJ2-5, the V gene TRBV7-6, with D possibly matching TRBD1 (6 bases). V lost 5 bases and J lost 2, with 15 bases in between. The CDR3 length is 15 residues. CDR1 is SGHVS, CDR2 FNYEAQ, per germline. This CDR3 is CASSTQTGYQETQYF. The CDR3 coding sequence is TGTGCCAGCAGCACCCAGACAGGCTATCAAGAGACCCAGTACTTC.

The chain joins TRBV7-2 to TRBJ1-1; 9 bases align to TRBD1. V dropped 6 bases and J dropped 4; count of bases not matched to a gene: 3. CDR3 length: 13 amino acids. Germline CDR1 reads SGHTA; CDR2 reads FQGNSA. The CDR3 DNA is TGTGCCAGCAGGCGGACAGGGGTCACTGAAGCTTTCTTT. Translated, it gives CASRRTGVTEAFF.

J is TRBJ2-4 and V is TRBV5-1, with 11 bases fitting TRBD2. Losses at the gene ends were 5 bases for V and 0 bases for J; bases not matched to a gene: 7. Germline assignment: CDR1 SGHRS and CDR2 YFSETQ. CDR3 length: 17 residues. CDR3 sequence: CASRASGGTLAKNIQYF. In nucleotides, the CDR3 is TGCGCCAGCAGGGCTAGCGGGGGGACGCTAGCCAAAAACATTCAGTACTTC.

The rearrangement links TRBV5-1 to TRBJ1-2; 7 nucleotides line up with TRBD1. This CDR3 has 13 residues. V was clipped by 4 bases and J by 10 bases; unmatched bases: 10. Looked up from germline, CDR1 is SGHRS and CDR2 is YFSETQ. The DNA for the CDR3 is TGCGCCAGCAGCCTCTCCGGGACAGAGACCTACACCTTC. Protein: CASSLSGTETYTF.

The chain employs TRBV6-5 and TRBJ2-3; tentatively, D is TRBD1 (5 bases). The CDR3 length is 13 residues. Trimming removed 7 bases from V and 4 bases from J, with 12 bases in between. Germline CDR1 is MNHEY and CDR2 is SVGAGI. The CDR3 DNA reads TGTGCCAGCAAGGACCTACAGGCAGATACGCAGTATTTT. As protein: CASKDLQADTQYF.

The chain links TRBV4-1 to TRBJ1-5; D unclear. Germline CDR1 is MGHRA and CDR2 is YSYEKL. V was pared by 4 bases and J by 2 bases, with 9 bases between. This CDR3 region has 14 residues. Here the CDR3 reads CASSLGQGNQPQHF. For the CDR3, the DNA is TGCGCCAGCAGCCTTGGCCAGGGCAATCAGCCCCAGCATTTT.

The genes are TRBV20-1 and TRBJ1-1; D is undetermined. V gave up 3 bases and J gave up 7 bases, with 9 bases separating them. The germline V gene encodes CDR1 DFQATT and CDR2 SNEGSKA (reference sequence). The CDR3 has 11 amino acids. CDR3 amino acids: CSARRSDEAFF. CDR3 nucleotide sequence: TGCAGTGCTAGGAGGTCAGATGAAGCTTTCTTT.

The CDR3 loop is CATTNTGELFF. DNA of the CDR3: TGTGCCACAACGAACACCGGGGAGCTGTTTTTT. V and J are TRBV28 and TRBJ2-2; D is undetermined. V was pared by 10 bases and J by 0 bases, with 3 bases between. The germline CDR1 and CDR2 sequences are MDHEN and SYDVKM. The CDR3 loop spans 11 amino acids. The entire variable domain, with the rest obtained from reference TRBV28 and TRBJ2-2, is as follows: DVKVTQSSRYLVKRTGEKVFLECVQDMDHENMFWYRQDPGLGLRLIYFSYDVKMKEKGDIPEGYSVSREKKERFSLILESASTNQTSMYLCATTNTGELFFGEGSRLTVL.

This sequence joins TRBV7-2 and TRBJ1-2; 7 bases line up with TRBD1. Germline lookup yields CDR1 SGHTA and CDR2 FQGNSA. The CDR3 sequence is 12 residues long. With 5 bases clipped from V and 7 bases from J, the junction kept 4 bases outside the gene matches. The CDR3 reads CASSEDRSGYTF. CDR3 sequence (DNA): TGTGCCAGCAGCGAGGACAGGAGTGGCTACACCTTC.

The V and J genes are TRBV11-3 and TRBJ1-5; TRBD1 matches 7 bases. Losses at the gene ends were 6 bases for V and 0 bases for J; bases not matched to a gene: 11. The CDR3 contains 17 residues. Germline-derived CDR1 and CDR2 are SGHNT and YENEEA. The CDR3 spells CASSTPGQPFSNQPQHF. In DNA, the CDR3 is TGTGCCAGCAGTACCCCGGGACAGCCTTTTAGCAATCAGCCCCAGCATTTT.

V usage is TRBV7-2 and J usage is TRBJ2-1, with 10 bases fitting TRBD2. The J segment lost 2 bases and the V segment lost 0 bases, leaving 1 base of the junction unmatched. Looked up from germline, CDR1 is SGHTA and CDR2 is FQGNSA. The CDR3 contains 16 residues. The CDR3 nucleotides are TGTGCCAGCAGCTTAGCCGGGACTAGCGCCTACAATGAGCAGTTCTTC. Protein sequence: CASSLAGTSAYNEQFF.

V gene TRBV11-2 combines with J gene TRBJ1-2; 9 nucleotides line up with TRBD1. CDR3 length: 19 amino acids. CDR1 is SGHAT, CDR2 FQNNGV, per germline. The V gene end was trimmed by 7 bases and the J gene end by 0 bases; junction bases not matched to a gene: 18. This CDR3 reads CASTSFGTGKGLTNYGYTF. DNA for the CDR3: TGTGCCAGCACTAGCTTCGGGACAGGGAAAGGTCTTACTAACTATGGCTACACCTTC.

Comments on this clone: Other DNA sequences in the sample encode the same CDR3. V and J are TRBV28 and TRBJ2-3, with D possibly TRBD1 on 5 matching bases. V was trimmed by 6 bases and J by 0 bases, leaving 13 bases between them. The CDR3 length is 15 residues. Germline assignment: CDR1 MDHEN and CDR2 SYDVKM. CDR3 bases: TGTGCCAGCAGAACAGGATCAACTAGCACAGATACGCAGTATTTT. It translates to CASRTGSTSTDTQYF.

The chain uses TRBV9 and TRBJ2-5; perhaps TRBD1 as D (6 bases). From germline, CDR1 is SGDLS and CDR2 YYNGEE. V was cut by 3 bases and J by 3 bases, with 12 bases left in between. The CDR3 consists of 14 residues. CDR3 DNA: TGTGCCAGCAGCGCAGGGGTTTCAGAAGAGACCCAGTACTTC. Amino acid sequence: CASSAGVSEETQYF.

V usage is TRBV6-2 or TRBV6-3 and J usage is TRBJ1-4; D uncertain. The CDR3 consists of 13 residues. Trimming stripped 2 bases from V and 7 bases from J, with 8 bases between. CDR1 and CDR2 from the germline V gene are MNHEY and SVGEGT. The CDR3 bases are TGTGCCAGCAGTTACGCTTCGGGTGAAAAACTGTTTTTT. It yields the protein CASSYASGEKLFF.

J is TRBJ2-7 and V is TRBV27; D is undetermined. The V end lost 4 bases, the J end lost 0 bases, and 13 bases lay between the germline ends. Germline-derived CDR1 and CDR2 are MNHEY and SMNVEV (reference sequence). The CDR3 spans 15 residues. The CDR3: CASSSGSLPSYEQYF. CDR3 nucleotides: TGTGCCAGCAGTTCAGGCAGTCTTCCCTCCTACGAGCAGTACTTC.

The V call is TRBV6-5, the J call TRBJ1-2; tentative D call: TRBD1 (6 bases). The germline V gene has CDR1 MNHEY and CDR2 SVGAGI. The V gene lost 4 bases and the J gene lost 7 bases, with 13 bases spanning the gap. The CDR3 extends over 13 amino acids. For the CDR3, the DNA is TGTGCCAGCAGTTTCACAGGGTTTTCTGGCTACACCTTC. It translates to CASSFTGFSGYTF.